Below are 14 T cell receptor beta chains sequenced from a single sample in a study of a mutant IDH1 vaccine in newly diagnosed glioma. Generated by immunoSEQ multiplex PCR, the TCRdb table keeps only in-frame clones and is missing some. The table lists around 30,000 clones, over 80% of them singletons. Time point defined: week 23, last vaccination. Each dose delivered 300 ug of mutant IDH1 20-mer peptide subcutaneously with imiquimod. These receptors have no known antigen. The material was PBMCs, obtained from a glioma patient whose treatment included an IDH1 peptide vaccine. The receptors derive from a woman aged 18-29 years with glioma.

The rearrangement links TRBV28 to TRBJ1-1, with 7 positions matching TRBD1. The germline V gene has CDR1 MDHEN and CDR2 SYDVKM. The trim removed 3 bases at V and 5 bases at J, leaving 3 bases unmatched. There are 13 residues in the CDR3. The CDR3 region is CASSLQGGTEAFF. CDR3 bases: TGTGCCAGCAGTTTGCAGGGGGGTACTGAAGCTTTCTTT.

The V call is TRBV7-9, the J call TRBJ1-4; no firm D call. Trimming left V 5 bases short and J 7 bases short, with 11 bases between. CDR3 length: 13 residues. Germline CDR1 reads SEHNR; CDR2 reads FQNEAQ (reference sequence). The CDR3 nucleotides read TGTGCCAGCAGCCCCCCAAGCGGTGAAAAACTGTTTTTT. This codes for CASSPPSGEKLFF.

Remarks on this clone: Other DNA sequences in this sample translate to the same CDR3. The CDR3 DNA reads as TGTGCCAGCAGCTCCCCGGGCAATGAGCAGTTCTTC. Translating gives CASSSPGNEQFF. The chain uses TRBV7-9 and TRBJ2-1; D is uncertain. The V end was cut by 4 bases, the J end by 6 bases, with 7 bases between. The CDR3 has 12 residues. Germline CDR1 and CDR2: SEHNR and FQNEAQ (reference sequence).

The chain carries TRBV6-1 and TRBJ1-4, with D possibly matching TRBD1 (6 bases). Germline CDR1 MNHNS, CDR2 SASEGT. Trimming removed 7 bases at V and 5 bases at J, with 14 bases between. This CDR3 contains 14 residues. The CDR3 region has the DNA TGTGCCAGCACCCTGGCAGGGGCGAATGAAAAACTGTTTTTT. This codes for CASTLAGANEKLFF.

The chain links TRBV5-4 to TRBJ2-3; TRBD1 is a possible D gene (6 bases). The germline V and J ends were trimmed by 4 bases and 5 bases, with 20 bases remaining between them. Germline CDR1 is SGHNT and CDR2 is YYREEE (reference sequence). This CDR3 contains 16 residues. The CDR3 sequence: CASSEGGQVGLDTQYF. CDR3 nucleotide sequence: TGTGCCAGCAGCGAAGGGGGTCAGGTAGGCTTAGATACGCAGTATTTT.

This chain links TRBV10-3 with TRBJ1-6; TRBD1 might be the D (5 bases). The germline CDR1 and CDR2 sequences are ENHRY and SYGVKD. V was shortened by 3 bases and J by 0 bases, with 15 bases between the two germline ends. CDR3 length: 18 residues. CDR3 bases: TGTGCCATCAGTGATAGACAGCCCAAGAGCTCCTATAATTCACCCCTCCACTTT. Its translation: CAISDRQPKSSYNSPLHF.

This chain connects TRBV6-1 to TRBJ2-7; possibly TRBD1 or TRBD2 for D (5 bases each). This CDR3 contains 15 residues. Germline CDR1 reads MNHNS; CDR2 reads SASEGT. Between the trimmed V and J ends, which lost 7 bases and 3 bases, there was a span of 19 bases. CDR3 residues: CASTKGGTDHYEQYF. In DNA, the CDR3 is TGTGCCAGCACAAAAGGTGGGACGGACCACTACGAGCAGTACTTC.

This chain links TRBV7-8 with TRBJ1-5; D is unclear. V was cut by 1 base and J by 4 bases, with 8 bases left in between. CDR1 and CDR2 from the germline V gene are SGHVS and FQNEAQ. The CDR3 is 14 residues long. DNA for the CDR3: TGTGCCAGCAGCTTAGTGGGGTTGAATCAGCCCCAGCATTTT. This gives the protein CASSLVGLNQPQHF.

The rearrangement links TRBV5-6 to TRBJ2-3; 8 nucleotides align to TRBD1. Trimming at V came to 5 bases and at J to 4 bases, leaving 3 bases not matched to a gene. CDR1 and CDR2 from the germline V gene are SGHDT and YYEEEE. The CDR3 is 13 amino acids. The CDR3 here is CASSLGQADTQYF. CDR3 DNA sequence: TGTGCCAGCAGTCTGGGACAGGCAGATACGCAGTATTTT.

This clone was detected only a few times. This sequence joins TRBV28 and TRBJ1-1, with D uncertain. With 6 bases removed from V and 7 bases from J, the gap between germline ends came to 27 bases. The CDR3 sequence is 17 residues long. Germline CDR1 MDHEN, CDR2 SYDVKM. The CDR3 bases are TGTGCCAGCAGATCAAATTGGGGTGTGCGCGTTTCCAATGAAGCTTTCTTT. As protein: CASRSNWGVRVSNEAFF. Combining the CDR3 with reference TRBV28 and TRBJ1-1 gives the whole variable domain DVKVTQSSRYLVKRTGEKVFLECVQDMDHENMFWYRQDPGLGLRLIYFSYDVKMKEKGDIPEGYSVSREKKERFSLILESASTNQTSMYLCASRSNWGVRVSNEAFFGQGTRLTVV.

The CDR3 reads CASRRTGAYGYTF. For the CDR3, the DNA is TGTGCCAGCAGACGGACCGGGGCTTATGGCTACACCTTC. V and J are TRBV6-5 and TRBJ1-2; D possibly corresponds to TRBD1 (5 bases). The length of the CDR3 is 13 residues. Deletions cut 6 bases from V and 5 bases from J, with 13 bases between. Per germline, CDR1 MNHEY and CDR2 SVGAGI.

This clone appeared a few times. The chain employs TRBV5-1 and TRBJ1-1; tentative D call: TRBD1 (5 bases). The CDR3 is 16 residues long. Trimming removed 0 bases at V and 5 bases at J, with 17 bases between. In germline, CDR1 is SGHRS, CDR2 YFSETQ. The CDR3 is CASSLAEMGWGTEAFF. CDR3 coding DNA: TGCGCCAGCAGCTTGGCCGAAATGGGGTGGGGGACTGAAGCTTTCTTT.

The rearrangement uses TRBV5-4 and TRBJ1-1; maybe TRBD1 (5 bases). The CDR3 has 16 amino acids. In germline, CDR1 is SGHNT, CDR2 YYREEE (reference sequence). V lost 0 bases to trimming and J lost 4 bases, with 16 bases between them. CDR3 DNA sequence: TGTGCCAGCAGCTTGGGATTTCAGGGAGGCGGCACTGAAGCTTTCTTT. Residues: CASSLGFQGGGTEAFF.

This sequence joins TRBV7-6 and TRBJ2-3; the match to TRBD1 covers 10 bases. CDR1 is SGHVS, CDR2 FNYEAQ, per germline. J gave up 2 bases and V 5 bases, and 4 bases lay outside the gene matches. The CDR3 runs 15 residues. The CDR3 DNA follows: TGTGCCAGCAGCCCGGGACAGGGGTTCACAGATACGCAGTATTTT. Translating it yields CASSPGQGFTDTQYF.